The 30 T cell receptor beta chains below all came from one sample that was sequenced in a study of cytomegalovirus exposure and HLA in healthy donors. Some clones are missing from TCRdb's copy, which holds only in-frame ones; the method was immunoSEQ multiplex PCR. The table shows approximately 59,000 clones, with around 93% occurring only once. Sequencing used PBMCs. The receptors derive from a man younger than 35 in good health and CMV-seropositive.

This chain joins TRBV5-6 and TRBJ1-3; D is uncertain. This CDR3 has 14 residues. V lost 5 bases and J 7 bases, leaving 16 bases between the germline ends. Germline V CDR1 and CDR2: SGHDT, YYEEEE. This CDR3 reads CASSFGLDENTIYF. CDR3 bases: TGTGCCAGCAGTTTCGGACTCGACGAGAACACCATATATTTT.

V is TRBV29-1 and J is TRBJ2-1, with 9 bases aligning to TRBD2. This CDR3 region has 14 residues. Trimming removed 3 bases from V and 5 bases from J; junction bases left unmatched: 5. Germline V CDR1 and CDR2: SQVTM, ANQGSEA. The CDR3 is CSVDIAGAHNEQFF. As DNA, the CDR3 is TGCAGCGTTGATATAGCGGGAGCCCACAATGAGCAGTTCTTC.

This rearrangement joins TRBV28 to TRBJ2-7; TRBD1 matches 7 bases. The germline V gene encodes CDR1 MDHEN and CDR2 SYDVKM. Germline trimming cut 6 bases from V and 3 bases from J; bases unmatched to any gene: 5. This CDR3 has 13 residues. CDR3 in DNA: TGTGCCAGCAGAACGACAGGGAGCTACGAGCAGTACTTC. It encodes CASRTTGSYEQYF. Full variable domain (rest looked up from reference TRBV28 and TRBJ2-7): DVKVTQSSRYLVKRTGEKVFLECVQDMDHENMFWYRQDPGLGLRLIYFSYDVKMKEKGDIPEGYSVSREKKERFSLILESASTNQTSMYLCASRTTGSYEQYFGPGTRLTVT.

CDR3 loop: CASRASGSYEQYF. The CDR3 bases are TGTGCCAGCAGGGCTAGCGGGAGCTACGAGCAGTACTTC. The chain has TRBV28 and TRBJ2-7, with 10 nucleotides matching TRBD2. V dropped 6 bases and J dropped 3; count of bases not matched to a gene: 2. CDR1 and CDR2 from the germline V gene are MDHEN and SYDVKM. CDR3 length equals 13 residues.

The V call is TRBV5-1, the J call TRBJ2-6; D gene unclear. Germline V gene data show CDR1 as SGHRS and CDR2 as YFSETQ. The V end was cut by 2 bases, the J end by 4 bases, with 7 bases between. The CDR3 contains 14 residues. As DNA, the CDR3 is TGCGCCAGCAGCTTTTCTCCCGGGGCCAACGTCCTGACTTTC. This encodes CASSFSPGANVLTF.

The rearrangement uses TRBV9 and TRBJ2-3, with TRBD2 matching over 7 bases. This CDR3 comprises 14 residues. The J segment lost 4 bases and the V segment lost 3 bases, leaving 5 bases of the junction unmatched. Germline V gives CDR1 SGDLS, CDR2 YYNGEE. This chain's CDR3 is CASSGGRRADTQYF. The DNA for the CDR3 is TGTGCCAGCAGCGGCGGGAGACGGGCAGATACGCAGTATTTT.

This clone appeared a few times. The chain uses TRBV30 and TRBJ2-7; D ambiguous. CDR1 is GTSNPN, CDR2 SVGIG, per germline (reference sequence). The CDR3 runs 12 residues. V lost 2 bases, J lost 2 bases, and 7 bases lay in between. CDR3 loop: CAWSRTAYEQYF. For the CDR3, the DNA is TGTGCCTGGAGTCGAACAGCCTACGAGCAGTACTTC.

The CDR3 DNA reads TGTGCCAGCAGCTTAGCAACGGGGGGCCCTCACACCTTC. Residues: CASSLATGGPHTF. The V and J genes are TRBV7-6 and TRBJ1-2, with D perhaps matching TRBD1 (6 bases). V lost 0 bases and J lost 12, with 14 bases in between. This CDR3 is built from 13 residues. Per the germline V gene, CDR1 is SGHVS and CDR2 is FNYEAQ.

The sample holds one count of this clone. This chain connects TRBV7-2 to TRBJ1-2, with D possibly being TRBD1 (5 bases). The CDR3 length is 14 residues. V was pared by 5 bases and J by 3 bases, with 13 bases between. Germline CDR1 SGHTA, CDR2 FQGNSA. CDR3 bases: TGTGCCAGCAGCGGGATGGGGCATGACTATGGCTACACCTTC. Translation gives CASSGMGHDYGYTF.

The CDR3 DNA sequence: TGTGCCAGTAGTATCGCAGGTCTCGATGAGCAGTTCTTC. Translation: CASSIAGLDEQFF. The chain uses TRBV19 and TRBJ2-1; no definite D call. Between the trimmed V and J ends, which lost 3 bases and 8 bases, there was a span of 11 bases. CDR1 is LNHDA and CDR2 is SQIVND in the germline V gene (reference sequence). The CDR3 contains 13 residues.

Written as DNA, the CDR3 is TGCGCCAGCAGCTACGGGACAGGATACACCGGGGAGCTGTTTTTT. Its protein product is CASSYGTGYTGELFF. The rearrangement links TRBV5-1 to TRBJ2-2, with 8 bases identical to TRBD1. This CDR3 has 15 amino acids. Germline trimming cut 3 bases from V and 3 bases from J; bases unmatched to any gene: 4. CDR1 is SGHRS and CDR2 is YFSETQ in the germline V gene.

This clone was detected only a few times. The genes are TRBV28 and TRBJ2-7; 9 bases match TRBD1. The CDR3 covers 15 residues. Unmatched junction bases numbered 8, after V lost 5 bases and J lost 3 bases. Per the germline V gene, CDR1 is MDHEN and CDR2 is SYDVKM. The CDR3 coding sequence is TGTGCCAGCAGTCCTACAGGGGGCTTTAGCTACGAGCAGTACTTC. Translation gives CASSPTGGFSYEQYF.

The chain combines TRBV6-5 with TRBJ1-2; D gene uncertain. This CDR3 is 15 amino acids long. Germline CDR1 is MNHEY and CDR2 is SVGAGI. The ends were cut back, 7 bases at V and 0 bases at J, with 15 bases in the middle. CDR3 loop: CASTPAQQANYGYTF. Here the CDR3 DNA reads TGTGCCAGCACGCCCGCGCAGCAGGCTAACTATGGCTACACCTTC.

CDR3 bases: TGTGCCAGCAGTTACAATCTCAGAACTAACTATGGCTACACCTTC. Protein sequence: CASSYNLRTNYGYTF. This rearrangement joins TRBV6-5 to TRBJ1-2; D gene uncertain. V gave up 2 bases and J gave up 0 bases, with 10 bases separating them. The germline V gene has CDR1 MNHEY and CDR2 SVGAGI. This CDR3 contains 15 residues.

V gene TRBV4-2 combines with J gene TRBJ2-7; a weak D match, TRBD2 (7 bases). Trimming stripped 3 bases from V and 6 bases from J, with 15 bases between. The CDR3 spans 14 residues. Per the germline V gene, CDR1 is LGHNA and CDR2 is YNFKEQ. The CDR3 loop is CASSQGGGGIEQYF. In DNA form, the CDR3 reads TGTGCCAGCAGCCAGGGGGGAGGGGGGATCGAGCAGTACTTC.

The chain is built from TRBV30 and TRBJ1-3, with a possible D match to TRBD1 (6 bases). Per the germline V gene, CDR1 is GTSNPN and CDR2 is SVGIG (reference sequence). There are 14 residues in the CDR3. Trimming pared 5 bases from V and 0 bases from J, leaving 11 bases between. The CDR3 loop reads CAWGGAYSGNTIYF. CDR3 coding DNA: TGTGCCTGGGGGGGGGCATACTCTGGAAACACCATATATTTT. Full variable domain (rest looked up from reference TRBV30 and TRBJ1-3): SQTIHQWPATLVQPVGSPLSLECTVEGTSNPNLYWYRQAAGRGLQLLFYSVGIGQISSEVPQNLSASRPQDRQFILSSKKLLLSDSGFYLCAWGGAYSGNTIYFGEGSWLTVV.

V is TRBV2 and J is TRBJ1-5; 7 nucleotides match TRBD1. Germline lookup yields CDR1 SNHLY and CDR2 FYNNEI. This CDR3 has 15 amino acids. V was clipped by 10 bases and J by 3 bases; unmatched bases: 12. The CDR3 nucleotides read TGTGCCACCGGACAGGACGAGAAAGTCAATCAGCCCCAGCATTTT. This encodes CATGQDEKVNQPQHF.

J is TRBJ2-2 and V is TRBV7-9; TRBD2 aligns across 12 bases. V was pared by 0 bases and J by 1 base, with 6 bases of the junction left unmatched. The CDR3 is 19 amino acids. Looked up from germline, CDR1 is SEHNR and CDR2 is FQNEAQ (reference sequence). For the CDR3, the DNA is TGTGCCAGCAGCTTAGCCTTCATGGGACTAGCGGGGAACACCGGGGAGCTGTTTTTT. Translating gives CASSLAFMGLAGNTGELFF.

The CDR3 DNA sequence: TGTGCCAGCAGTTCTTACGCGGGCAGGACCGGGGAGCTGTTTTTT. This encodes CASSSYAGRTGELFF. This chain joins TRBV27 and TRBJ2-2; D may be TRBD2 (5 bases). CDR3 length equals 15 residues. V dropped 4 bases and J dropped 5 bases, with 14 bases sitting between them. Germline CDR1 is MNHEY and CDR2 is SMNVEV (reference sequence).

V and J are TRBV5-5 and TRBJ2-7, with TRBD2 identical over 7 bases. This CDR3 has 16 amino acids. Germline V gene lookup returns CDR1 SGHKS and CDR2 YYEKEE (reference sequence). The V segment lost 3 bases and the J segment 2 bases; nucleotides outside the gene matches: 11. CDR3 loop: CASSYGQGGRPYEQYF. CDR3 in DNA: TGTGCCAGCAGCTACGGTCAGGGAGGGCGGCCCTACGAGCAGTACTTC.

The CDR3 DNA sequence: TGTGCCTGGAGTTTAGGGGGACAGGGGCCCTACGAGCAGTACTTC. Encoded protein: CAWSLGGQGPYEQYF. The rearrangement uses TRBV30 and TRBJ2-7, with TRBD1 matching 10 bases. V was clipped by 2 bases and J by 2 bases; unmatched bases: 6. Germline lookup yields CDR1 GTSNPN and CDR2 SVGIG (reference sequence). The CDR3 extends over 15 amino acids.

This chain connects TRBV28 to TRBJ2-7; D gene uncertain. The germline gives CDR1 MDHEN, CDR2 SYDVKM. The length of the CDR3 is 14 residues. Between the trimmed V and J ends, which lost 6 bases and 3 bases, there was a span of 15 bases. The CDR3 here is CASSPTGEYYEQYF. DNA for the CDR3: TGTGCCAGCAGCCCCACGGGTGAATACTACGAGCAGTACTTC.

The chain combines TRBV6-4 with TRBJ2-6; a possible D gene is TRBD1 (6 bases). CDR1 MRHNA and CDR2 SNTAGT come from the germline V gene. Trimming left V 0 bases short and J 0 bases short, with 6 bases between. This CDR3 region has 16 residues. The CDR3 DNA follows: TGTGCCAGCAGTGACTCGGACAGCTCTGGGGCCAACGTCCTGACTTTC. Protein: CASSDSDSSGANVLTF.

The chain combines TRBV19 with TRBJ2-5; 9 nucleotides align to TRBD2. This CDR3 has 15 residues. J was trimmed by 5 bases and V by 3 bases; bases with no gene match: 7. CDR1 and CDR2 (germline): LNHDA, SQIVND (reference sequence). In nucleotides, the CDR3 is TGTGCCAGTAGTATTAGTAGCGGGAGTCAGGAGACCCAGTACTTC. This gives the protein CASSISSGSQETQYF.

The V gene is TRBV7-9, the J gene TRBJ2-7; 10 bases align to TRBD1. The CDR3 extends over 15 amino acids. Germline values: CDR1 SEHNR, CDR2 FQNEAQ (reference sequence). V shed 3 bases and J 2 bases; nucleotides not matched to a gene: 4. In nucleotides, the CDR3 is TGTGCCAGCAGCTTGGAGGACAGGGGGGCCTACGAGCAGTACTTC. It yields the protein CASSLEDRGAYEQYF.

This rearrangement joins TRBV5-1 to TRBJ2-5, with D possibly TRBD2 on 5 matching bases. CDR3 length: 15 residues. In germline, CDR1 is SGHRS, CDR2 YFSETQ. Trimming pared 1 base from V and 4 bases from J, leaving 14 bases between. The CDR3 nucleotides are TGCGCCAGCAGCTTGCGGCTCCGGGAAACAGAGACCCAGTACTTC. Translation: CASSLRLRETETQYF.

The chain joins TRBV28 to TRBJ2-7; the match to TRBD2 covers 8 bases. CDR3 size: 14 residues. After removal of 2 bases from V and 3 bases from J, the junction contained 3 bases not matched to a gene. Germline V lookup: CDR1 MDHEN, CDR2 SYDVKM. This CDR3 reads CASSLRLAYYEQYF. The CDR3 coding sequence is TGTGCCAGCAGTTTAAGACTAGCGTACTACGAGCAGTACTTC.

The CDR3 sequence: CAISHGHTKANEQFF. CDR3 bases: TGTGCCATCAGCCACGGACACACAAAAGCCAATGAGCAGTTCTTC. The gene calls are TRBV10-3 and TRBJ2-1, with D possibly being TRBD1 (5 bases). CDR3 length: 15 amino acids. Germline CDR1 and CDR2: ENHRY and SYGVKD. V was clipped by 6 bases and J by 6 bases, with 18 bases between them.

CDR3 nucleotides: TGCGCCAGCAGTCTCATTAGACTAGAGCTGAACCATGAGCAGTTCTTC. Translation gives CASSLIRLELNHEQFF. This rearrangement joins TRBV5-1 to TRBJ2-1; D is possibly TRBD2 (6 bases). Germline-derived CDR1 and CDR2 are SGHRS and YFSETQ. Trimming removed 5 bases from V and 8 bases from J, with 23 bases in between. CDR3 length equals 16 residues.

A single count supports this clone. The V gene is TRBV5-5, the J gene TRBJ2-2; D possibly corresponds to TRBD1 (5 bases). CDR3 length equals 17 residues. Germline loops: CDR1 SGHKS, CDR2 YYEKEE (reference sequence). Trimming cost V 4 bases and J 3 bases, with 19 bases left between them. The CDR3 sequence is CASSARWTNADTGELFF. In DNA form, the CDR3 reads TGTGCCAGCAGCGCGCGGTGGACAAACGCGGACACCGGGGAGCTGTTTTTT. The variable domain in full, completed from reference TRBV5-5 and TRBJ2-2, reads DAGVTQSPTHLIKTRGQQVTLRCSPISGHKSVSWYQQVLGQGPQFIFQYYEKEERGRGNFPDRFSARQFPNYSSELNVNALLLGDSALYLCASSARWTNADTGELFFGEGSRLTVL.